These T cell receptor beta chains were read from a single sample in a study of memory CD4+ T cells and cytomegalovirus serostatus. TCRdb keeps only in-frame clones here, not all; method: immunoSEQ multiplex PCR. The data hold some 30,000 clones, with around 74% observed a single time. The sample consisted of memory CD4+ T cells from blood. These receptors were taken from an adult in good health and CMV-seronegative. Some clones in this sample may be carry-over from other donors' samples. The CDR3 runs from the conserved cysteine through the conserved F or W. A D gene is named only where the DNA matches it firmly. Some rows have no size entry. The others give once, few or many, or a class for an expanded clone.

CDR3 length	clone size	J gene	D gene	V gene	CDR3 DNA	CDR3 protein
11	.	TRBJ1-2	TRBD1	TRBV25-1	TGTGCCAGCAGTGACGGGACAGGGTCGACCTTC	CASSDGTGSTF
12	.	TRBJ1-4	.	TRBV30	TGTGCCAACGGAGGCCTTAATGAAAAACTGTTTTTT	CANGGLNEKLFF
17	.	TRBJ2-7	TRBD1	TRBV4-3	TGCGCCAGCAGCCAAGATTATCAGGGGGATAGCTCCTACGAGCAGTACTTC	CASSQDYQGDSSYEQYF
17	.	TRBJ2-2	TRBD1	TRBV18	TGTGCCAGCTCACCAAGCAACAGGGGGCGGTACACCGGGGAGCTGTTTTTT	CASSPSNRGRYTGELFF
14	.	TRBJ2-7	.	TRBV7-9	TGTGCCAGCAGCTTAACCAGGGTATACCACGAGCAGTACTTC	CASSLTRVYHEQYF
15	.	TRBJ1-1	.	TRBV5-6	TGTGCCAGCAGCTCGGGAGGGGGGGTCCGCACTGAAGCTTTCTTT	CASSSGGGVRTEAFF
15	.	TRBJ1-5	.	TRBV4-2	TGTGCCAGCAGCCAAGACCAGGGTGGGCATCAGCCCCAGCATTTT	CASSQDQGGHQPQHF
10	.	TRBJ2-7	.	TRBV20-1	TGCAGTGCTTGGAATAGAAAGCAGTACTTC	CSAWNRKQYF
14	.	TRBJ2-5	TRBD1	TRBV11-3	TGTGCCAGCAGGGGGACAGGGGCGGGGGAGACCCAGTACTTC	CASRGTGAGETQYF
15	.	TRBJ1-6	.	TRBV28	TGTGCCACCAGAACTCCTAAGGGATCGAATTCACCCCTCCACTTT	CATRTPKGSNSPLHF
10	.	TRBJ2-7	.	TRBV30	TGTGCCTGGTTCGCCTACGAGCAGTACTTC	CAWFAYEQYF
11	.	TRBJ2-3	TRBD2	TRBV29-1	TGCAGCGTTGAGGTTGGGGGGGGTCAGTATTTT	CSVEVGGGQYF
14	.	TRBJ2-2	.	TRBV5-4	TGTGCCAGCAGCTTGGAGGCGAACACCGGGGAGCTGTTTTTT	CASSLEANTGELFF
13	.	TRBJ1-1	TRBD1	TRBV29-1	TGCAGCGTTCAACCGGGACAGGGGGCCCCAGCTTTCTTT	CSVQPGQGAPAFF
13	.	TRBJ2-7	.	TRBV6-5	TGTGCCAGCACCAGTCGGGGGTCCTACGAGCAGTACTTC	CASTSRGSYEQYF
13	.	TRBJ1-2	TRBD1	TRBV6-1	TGTGCCAGCAGCTTGACAGGGGGCTATGGCTACACCTTC	CASSLTGGYGYTF
13	once	TRBJ1-1	TRBD1	TRBV6-5	TGTGCCAGTAAACAGGGGACTCCCCCTGAAGCTTTCTTT	CASKQGTPPEAFF
15	.	TRBJ1-4	TRBD1	TRBV4-1	TGCGCCAGCAGCCAAGCGGACAGGGAAAGGGAAAAACTGTTTTTT	CASSQADREREKLFF
17	.	TRBJ1-2	.	TRBV7-2	TGTGCCAGCAGCGTTAGTGGCCCGAGGGGAAACGCTTATGGCTACACCTTC	CASSVSGPRGNAYGYTF
17	.	TRBJ2-2	.	TRBV2	TGTGCCAGCAGCAAAATTAACCGGGACACGAACACCGGGGAGCTGTTTTTT	CASSKINRDTNTGELFF
16	.	TRBJ2-7	.	TRBV15	TGTGCCACCAGCAGAGAAACCGGTCGGGGCTCCTACGAGCAGTACTTC	CATSRETGRGSYEQYF
18	.	TRBJ1-6	.	TRBV30	TGTGCCTGGAGTGTATTGACTGTCGGGGATCGCAATAATTCACCCCTCCACTTT	CAWSVLTVGDRNNSPLHF
14	.	TRBJ1-2	TRBD1	TRBV6-5	TGTGCCAGCAGTTGGGGACAGGGCGGCTATGGCTACACCTTC	CASSWGQGGYGYTF
14	.	TRBJ2-7	.	TRBV11-2	TGTGCCAGCAGAGCAGGGTATAGGGCCCCCGAGCAGTACTTC	CASRAGYRAPEQYF
17	.	TRBJ2-4	.	TRBV13	TGTGCCAGCAGCTTAGGCGGCAAGGGGGGGGCCAAAAACATTCAGTACTTC	CASSLGGKGGAKNIQYF
14	.	TRBJ2-2	TRBD1	TRBV6-1	TGTGCCGTAACCGGGACAGGGTACGCCGGGGAGCTGTTTTTT	CAVTGTGYAGELFF
13	once	TRBJ2-2	.	TRBV18	TGTGCCACCTCCGGACCCAACACCGGGGAGCTGTTTTTT	CATSGPNTGELFF
13	.	TRBJ1-1	.	TRBV7-2	TGTGCCAGCAGCCCAGGGCGGGAAACTGAAGCTTTCTTT	CASSPGRETEAFF
15	.	TRBJ1-4	TRBD1	TRBV6-5	TGTGCCAGCAGTCCCCCGACAGGGGGGAATGAAAAACTGTTTTTT	CASSPPTGGNEKLFF
16	.	TRBJ1-6	TRBD1	TRBV19	TGTGCCAGTAGTATGACAGGGATTACCTATAATTCACCCCTCCACTTT	CASSMTGITYNSPLHF
15	once	TRBJ2-2	TRBD2	TRBV11-3	TGTGCCAGCAGGGGACTAGCGGGGGGGCTCGGGGAGCTGTTTTTT	CASRGLAGGLGELFF
16	.	TRBJ1-2	.	TRBV11-2	TGTGCCAGCAGAAGAATGGGACGGAGATCTAACTATGGCTACACCTTC	CASRRMGRRSNYGYTF
11	.	TRBJ2-5	.	TRBV2	TGTGCCAGCAGGGTAGGAGAGACCCAGTACTTC	CASRVGETQYF
14	once	TRBJ1-1	TRBD1	TRBV18	TGTGCCAGCCTTAGGGACAGGGGACGAGATGAAGCTTTCTTT	CASLRDRGRDEAFF
17	.	TRBJ2-3	TRBD2	TRBV5-4	TGTGCCAGCAGCTTGGCCGGGACTAGCGGGGGCAAAGATACGCAGTATTTT	CASSLAGTSGGKDTQYF
14	.	TRBJ2-5	TRBD1	TRBV19	TGTGCCAGTAGTATAGCCCAGGGGGCGGCGACCCAGTACTTC	CASSIAQGAATQYF
14	.	TRBJ1-1	.	TRBV4-3	TGCGCCAGCAGCCAAGATCGGGGACACCCGAAAGCTTTCTTT	CASSQDRGHPKAFF
16	.	TRBJ2-3	.	TRBV9	TGTGCCAGCAGCGGTAGCGGAGCTCCCCCCACAGATACGCAGTATTTT	CASSGSGAPPTDTQYF
14	.	TRBJ1-2	.	TRBV5-6	TGTGCCAGCAGCTTTCTCCATACTAACTATGGCTACACCTTC	CASSFLHTNYGYTF
12	.	TRBJ1-2	.	TRBV5-4	TGTGCCAGCAGCAACCAGGGGTTTGGCTACACCTTC	CASSNQGFGYTF
14	few	TRBJ2-5	TRBD1	TRBV4-1	TGCGCCAGCAGCGAGAGACAGGGTCAAGAGACCCAGTACTTC	CASSERQGQETQYF
16	once	TRBJ1-1	.	TRBV5-1	TGCGCCAGCAGCTTGCCAGGGGCCTCCATGAACACTGAAGCTTTCTTT	CASSLPGASMNTEAFF
13	.	TRBJ1-2	TRBD1	TRBV7-2	TGTGCCAGCAGCAGGACAGGGGGGATTGGCTACACCTTC	CASSRTGGIGYTF
12	.	TRBJ1-2	.	TRBV29-1	TGCAGCGCCCGAGAGGGAGACTATGGCTACACCTTC	CSAREGDYGYTF
14	.	TRBJ2-3	.	TRBV4-1	TGCGCCAGCAGCCCCGGGACAACCACAGATACGCAGTATTTT	CASSPGTTTDTQYF
13	.	TRBJ2-7	.	TRBV5-4	TGTGCCAGCAGCTTGGACCGGCACTCCGAGCAGTACTTC	CASSLDRHSEQYF
15	.	TRBJ2-3	.	TRBV2	TGTGCCACCGTCAAACTTATGGGATACACAGATACGCAGTATTTT	CATVKLMGYTDTQYF
14	.	TRBJ1-5	.	TRBV19	TGTGCCAGTAGGGCAAGAAATAGCAATCAGCCCCAGCATTTT	CASRARNSNQPQHF